Below, 20 T cell receptor beta chains from the same sample are listed, as sequenced in a study of TET2 disruption in CD19-targeted CAR T cells. TCRdb keeps only in-frame clones here, not all; method: immunoSEQ multiplex PCR. The listing records more than 25,000 clones. Treatment indicated: autologous CTL019 cells: CD19 CAR with 4-1BB and CD3 zeta domains. These TCRs' antigens remain unknown. The sequenced sample was CD8- CAR+ T cells sorted from cultured blood T cells, obtained for CD19 CAR T cell therapy. As for subset: CD8-negative CAR-positive T cells from the infusion product. The source of these receptors is a man aged 70-80 years with chronic lymphocytic leukemia.

This CDR3 reads CASITGGLGTEAFF. The part of the CDR3 DNA that was read is TGTGCCAGCATCACCGGGGGTTTGGGCACTGAA. This rearrangement joins TRBV28 to TRBJ1-1, with D possibly TRBD1 on 5 matching bases. Coverage ceases 3 residues before the CDR3 finishes, and the germline J gene fills in the end. Trimming shortened V by 7 bases and J by 4 bases, and 16 bases separated the two germline ends. CDR1 is MDHEN, CDR2 SYDVKM, per germline. CDR3 length equals 14 residues.

In the case of this clone: The read ends 3 residues early relative to the CDR3; the germline J gene fills the gap. The chain couples TRBV5-1 to TRBJ2-2; TRBD1 matches 11 bases. This CDR3 has 16 residues. From germline, CDR1 is SGHRS and CDR2 YFSETQ. J lost 4 bases, V lost 4 bases, and 6 bases had no gene match. CDR3 sequence: CASSRGQGAGTGELFF. The CDR3 bases that were read are TGCGCCAGCAGCCGTGGACAGGGGGCAGGCACCGGGGAG.

Regarding this clone: The read terminates 3 residues ahead of where the CDR3 ends, so the germline J gene completes it. The rearrangement uses TRBV7-8 and TRBJ1-2, with D perhaps TRBD1 (5 bases). Germline CDR1 reads SGHVS; CDR2 reads FQNEAQ. This CDR3 contains 17 residues. The CDR3 sequence is CASSLGIAGGKTDTYTF. CDR3 DNA (partial): TGTGCCAGCAGCCTAGGGATAGCGGGGGGGAAAACAGATACC.

A note on this clone: Coverage ceases 3 residues before the CDR3 finishes, and the germline J gene fills in the end. The chain recombines TRBV28 with TRBJ1-3, with 8 bases lining up with TRBD1. Germline CDR1 reads MDHEN; CDR2 reads SYDVKM. The V gene end was trimmed by 8 bases and the J gene end by 0 bases; junction bases not matched to a gene: 6. The CDR3 is made up of 15 amino acids. CDR3 bases read: TGTGCCAGCGCCCGGACAGGGACCTCTGGAAACACC. This encodes CASARTGTSGNT. The full CDR3 protein reads CASARTGTSGNTIYF. Filled out from reference TRBV28 and TRBJ1-3, the complete variable domain reads DVKVTQSSRYLVKRTGEKVFLECVQDMDHENMFWYRQDPGLGLRLIYFSYDVKMKEKGDIPEGYSVSREKKERFSLILESASTNQTSMYLCASARTGTSGNTIYFGEGSWLTVV.

Concerning this clone: Coverage ceases 3 residues before the CDR3 finishes, and the germline J gene fills in the end. The rearrangement uses TRBV7-8 and TRBJ1-1; 11 bases are a match to TRBD1. The germline CDR1 and CDR2 sequences are SGHVS and FQNEAQ. This CDR3 is 16 amino acids long. This CDR3 is CASSPQPGQGGLKAFF. The CDR3 bases that were read are TGTGCCAGCAGCCCCCAGCCGGGACAGGGGGGCTTAAAA.

CDR3 DNA, as far as it was read: TGCAGTGCTAGAGATAGTGGACAGGGGCAATACGAG. Its protein product is CSARDSGQGQYE. The whole CDR3 is CSARDSGQGQYEQYF. The rearrangement links TRBV20-1 to TRBJ2-7, with 9 bases lining up with TRBD1. The read ends 3 residues shy of where the CDR3 ends; the end is completed using the germline J gene. There are 15 residues in the CDR3. The junction had 7 bases not matched to a gene; V was cut back by 0 bases and J by 4 bases. In germline, CDR1 is DFQATT, CDR2 SNEGSKA (reference sequence).

Comments on this clone: The CDR3 is cut off 3 residues early in the read; its end comes from the germline J gene. V usage is TRBV7-8 and J usage is TRBJ1-2, with D maybe TRBD1 (5 bases). Per germline, CDR1 SGHVS and CDR2 FQNEAQ. The CDR3 spans 13 residues. The covered CDR3 bases are TGTGCCAGCAGCTTAGTCCCCGGGGGAGAC. Amino acid sequence: CASSLVPGGD. The entire CDR3 protein is CASSLVPGGDYTF.

As for this clone: The read is 3 residues too short to cover the CDR3 end, so that end is filled in from the germline J gene. The rearrangement uses TRBV18 and TRBJ1-2, with no clear D. Germline V gene data show CDR1 as KGHSH and CDR2 as LQKENI. CDR3 length equals 13 residues. CDR3 DNA (partial): TGTGCCAGCTCACCGCCGAGCTCCTACGAC. Its protein is CASSPPSSYD. The entire CDR3 sequence reads CASSPPSSYDYTF. The whole variable domain, filled in from reference TRBV18 and TRBJ1-2, reads NAGVMQNPRHLVRRRGQEARLRCSPMKGHSHVYWYRQLPEEGLKFMVYLQKENIIDESGMPKERFSAEFPKEGPSILRIQQVVRGDSAAYFCASSPPSSYDYTFGSGTRLTVV.

Notes on this clone: The read ends 3 residues before the CDR3 terminus; that terminus is restored from the germline J gene. The chain couples TRBV7-2 to TRBJ2-4; TRBD2 matches at 8 bases. This CDR3 has 14 residues. Germline values: CDR1 SGHTA, CDR2 FQGNSA. The covered CDR3 bases are TGTGCCAGCAGCTTATCGGGACTAGGGGAGACT. Translated: CASSLSGLGET. The entire CDR3 is CASSLSGLGETQYF.

Measured by frequency, this clone is medium-sized. The sequence runs out 3 residues before the end of the CDR3; the remainder is reconstructed from the germline J gene. This sequence joins TRBV18 and TRBJ2-1; possible D gene TRBD1, 6 bases. The CDR3 consists of 13 residues. The V and J ends lost 0 bases and 7 bases respectively, with 7 bases between them. Germline CDR1 reads KGHSH; CDR2 reads LQKENI. CDR3 bases read: TGTGCCAGCTCACCACCAGGGGGTAATGAG. It specifies CASSPPGGNE. The CDR3, in full, reads CASSPPGGNEQFF.

Concerning this clone itself: The observed sequence ends 3 residues before the CDR3 terminus, with the missing tail filled in from the germline J gene. The J gene is TRBJ2-7, the V gene TRBV7-9; 8 nucleotides agree with TRBD1. The CDR3 contains 14 residues. V trimming: 5 bases; J trimming: 2 bases; junction bases outside the gene matches: 5. Germline CDR1 is SEHNR and CDR2 is FQNEAQ (reference sequence). This CDR3 is CASSADRGTYEQYF. CDR3 bases read: TGTGCCAGCAGCGCTGACAGGGGTACCTACGAG.

As to this clone: The DNA ends 3 residues before the CDR3 does, and the rest of the CDR3 is filled in from the germline J gene. The V and J genes are TRBV9 and TRBJ1-4; 9 nucleotides align to TRBD1. Trimming removed 2 bases from V and 2 bases from J; junction bases left unmatched: 4. The CDR3 loop spans 16 amino acids. Germline V CDR1 and CDR2: SGDLS, YYNGEE. CDR3 sequence reads: CASSVTGGSTNEKLFF. CDR3 bases read: TGTGCCAGCAGCGTCACAGGGGGCTCTACTAATGAAAAA. Full variable domain (remainder filled in from reference TRBV9 and TRBJ1-4): DSGVTQTPKHLITATGQRVTLRCSPRSGDLSVYWYQQSLDQGLQFLIQYYNGEERAKGNILERFSAQQFPDLHSELNLSSLELGDSALYFCASSVTGGSTNEKLFFGSGTQLSVL.

Worth noting for this clone: The CDR3 is cut off 3 residues early in the read; its end comes from the germline J gene. The gene calls are TRBV5-6 and TRBJ1-2, with 9 bases fitting TRBD1. The CDR3 spans 14 residues. The trim removed 4 bases at V and 5 bases at J, leaving 6 bases unmatched. CDR1 is SGHDT and CDR2 is YYEEEE in the germline V gene. CDR3 in amino acids: CASSQDRGGYGYTF. The DNA read from the CDR3 is TGTGCCAGCAGCCAGGACAGGGGAGGATATGGC. Filled out from reference TRBV5-6 and TRBJ1-2, the complete variable domain reads DAGVTQSPTHLIKTRGQQVTLRCSPKSGHDTVSWYQQALGQGPQFIFQYYEEEERQRGNFPDRFSGHQFPNYSSELNVNALLLGDSALYLCASSQDRGGYGYTFGSGTRLTVV.

On this clone itself: The DNA ends 3 residues before the CDR3 does, and the rest of the CDR3 is filled in from the germline J gene. V gene TRBV2 combines with J gene TRBJ1-2; 7 nucleotides line up with TRBD1. The CDR3 spans 14 residues. Germline V gives CDR1 SNHLY, CDR2 FYNNEI. CDR3 DNA, as far as it was read: TGTGCCAGCAACATACAGGGGATCTACGGGGAC. Amino acid sequence: CASNIQGIYGD. The full CDR3 sequence reads CASNIQGIYGDYTF. Full variable domain (rest looked up from reference TRBV2 and TRBJ1-2): EPEVTQTPSHQVTQMGQEVILRCVPISNHLYFYWYRQILGQKVEFLVSFYNNEISEKSEIFDDQFSVERPDGSNFTLKIRSTKLEDSAMYFCASNIQGIYGDYTFGSGTRLTVV.

As regards this clone: The read falls 3 residues short of the CDR3 end, and the missing part is taken from the germline J gene. This sequence joins TRBV12-5 and TRBJ1-4; weak D call: TRBD1 (6 bases). This CDR3 is built from 14 residues. Trimming removed 1 base at V and 7 bases at J, with 10 bases between. Germline loops: CDR1 LGHNT, CDR2 FRNRAP. CDR3 DNA (partial): TGTGCTAGTGGTTTGGGGCAGGGGAGTGAAAAA. Amino acids: CASGLGQGSEK. The whole CDR3 is CASGLGQGSEKLFF.

On this clone: Read data end 3 residues before the CDR3 end; the end is taken from the germline J gene. Additional DNA sequences in this sample encode the identical CDR3. The chain joins TRBV7-9 to TRBJ1-1; a possible D gene is TRBD1 (5 bases). The V gene's germline CDR1 is SEHNR and CDR2 FQNEAQ (reference sequence). The CDR3 extends over 15 amino acids. The sequenced CDR3 bases are TGTGCCAGCAGCTTAGCAGGGGCGCGAGGGGAGACC. This encodes CASSLAGARGET. The entire CDR3 protein reads CASSLAGARGETAFF.

On this clone itself: The read finishes 3 residues shy of the CDR3 end, and the germline J gene is used to complete it. The V gene is TRBV5-1, the J gene TRBJ2-3; 7 nucleotides line up with TRBD1. Germline V lookup: CDR1 SGHRS, CDR2 YFSETQ. V lost 0 bases and J lost 4; bases outside the gene matches: 2. The CDR3 is 14 amino acids. The CDR3 sequence is CASSLEGAADTQYF. Incomplete CDR3 DNA: TGCGCCAGCAGCTTGGAGGGGGCGGCAGATACG.

In the case of this clone: The read stops 3 residues short of the end of the CDR3; the missing end is completed from the germline J gene. At the DNA level, this CDR3 is encoded by other sequences in the same sample as well. The chain carries TRBV27 and TRBJ1-1, with D possibly TRBD1 on 5 matching bases. Trimming stripped 2 bases from V and 1 base from J, with 8 bases between. The CDR3 consists of 14 residues. CDR1 is MNHEY and CDR2 is SMNVEV in the germline V gene (reference sequence). CDR3 sequence: CASSLQGGNTEAFF. CDR3 bases read: TGTGCCAGCAGTTTACAGGGTGGGAACACTGAA.

As to this clone: The read ends 3 residues early relative to the CDR3; the germline J gene fills the gap. This sequence joins TRBV18 and TRBJ2-4; 8 bases line up with TRBD1. The CDR3 is 15 amino acids. Germline V lookup: CDR1 KGHSH, CDR2 LQKENI. The sequenced part of the CDR3 DNA is TGTGCCAGCTCTCGCGGACAGGGAAGCAATCAGCCT. Translated, it gives CASSRGQGSNQP. In full, the CDR3 reads CASSRGQGSNQPQYF.

As for this clone: The DNA ends 3 residues before the CDR3 does, and the rest of the CDR3 is filled in from the germline J gene. This chain uses TRBV11-2 with TRBJ2-3, with D unclear. The CDR3 is 13 amino acids. Germline values: CDR1 SGHAT, CDR2 FQNNGV. Partial CDR3 DNA: TGTGCCAGCAGCTCACAGATTCAAGAGACG. Its protein is CASSSQIQET. The complete CDR3 sequence is CASSSQIQETQYF.